Presented here are 29 T cell receptor beta chains from one specimen sequenced in a study of neurological immune-mediated disorders. TCRdb reanalysed the 5' RACE reads using MiXCR and keeps one entry per CDR3 protein. In the table there are 60,000 to 80,000 distinct CDR3 sequences, more than 4% of which are singletons. The material sequenced was PBMCs. These receptor sequences come from a woman in her fifties or sixties with multiple sclerosis.

The sample holds many counts of this clonotype. J is TRBJ2-1 and V is TRBV9; 8 bases are a match to TRBD2. With 0 bases clipped from V and 2 bases from J, the junction kept 7 bases outside the gene matches. The germline V gene encodes CDR1 SGDLS and CDR2 YYNGEE. CDR3 size: 17 residues. Written as DNA, the CDR3 is TGTGCCAGCAGCGTAGGGGCGGGGGGTACCCCCTACAATGAGCAGTTCTTC. Its translation is CASSVGAGGTPYNEQFF.

This clonotype has at least ten counts. The rearrangement links TRBV9 to TRBJ2-5; possible D gene TRBD2, 6 bases. The CDR3 contains 16 residues. Germline V gives CDR1 SGDLS, CDR2 YYNGEE. V was cut by 0 bases and J by 1 base, with 13 bases left in between. The CDR3 reads CASSVETVGGQETQYF. The CDR3 DNA reads as TGTGCCAGCAGCGTAGAAACGGTGGGGGGCCAAGAGACCCAGTACTTC.

The rearrangement joins TRBV6-2 or TRBV6-3 to TRBJ2-1, with 8 positions matching TRBD2. Germline trimming cut 2 bases from V and 1 base from J; bases unmatched to any gene: 7. CDR3 length: 17 amino acids. Looked up from germline, CDR1 is MNHEY and CDR2 is SVGEGT. The CDR3 nucleotides are TGTGCCAGCAGTTACCGAATCGGGGGGGCATCCTACAATGAGCAGTTCTTC. Translation: CASSYRIGGASYNEQFF.

This clonotype was seen many times. CDR3 DNA sequence: TGTGCCAGCAGCGTTTTCGGATCCGGGAACACTGAAGCTTTCTTT. As protein: CASSVFGSGNTEAFF. V and J are TRBV5-8 and TRBJ1-1; the D is unclear. Looked up from germline, CDR1 is SGHTS and CDR2 is YDEGEE. The V gene lost 4 bases and the J gene lost 1 base, with 14 bases spanning the gap. CDR3 length: 15 residues.

The sample holds many counts of this clonotype. The chain has TRBV20-1 and TRBJ2-1; 9 nucleotides match TRBD2. V shed 5 bases and J 6 bases; nucleotides not matched to a gene: 11. Germline loops: CDR1 DFQATT, CDR2 SNEGSKA (reference sequence). This CDR3 is built from 15 residues. CDR3 DNA sequence: TGCAGTGCTGTGGACTCAGCGGGGGGTCTCAATGAGCAGTTCTTC. Its translation is CSAVDSAGGLNEQFF.

This clonotype was seen many times. This chain joins TRBV14 and TRBJ1-1; 10 nucleotides align to TRBD1. Germline assignment: CDR1 SGHDN and CDR2 FVKESK. J gave up 10 bases and V 5 bases, and 4 bases lay outside the gene matches. CDR3 size: 12 residues. This chain's CDR3 is CASSDRGPGAFF. DNA for the CDR3: TGTGCCAGCAGCGACAGGGGGCCCGGAGCTTTCTTT.

This clonotype showed up many times. The chain is built from TRBV5-1 and TRBJ2-7; D gene uncertain. With 1 base removed from V and 1 base from J, the gap between germline ends came to 9 bases. Germline V CDR1 and CDR2: SGHRS, YFSETQ. The CDR3 sequence is 14 residues long. CDR3 DNA sequence: TGCGCCAGCAGCTTGATGGGAAATTCCTACGAGCAGTACTTC. Translation gives CASSLMGNSYEQYF.

This clonotype came up many times. The chain has TRBV28 and TRBJ1-6; unclear D gene. Germline assignment: CDR1 MDHEN and CDR2 SYDVKM. The CDR3 sequence is 15 residues long. Trimming left V 6 bases short and J 0 bases short, with 9 bases between. CDR3 in amino acids: CASRGSSSYNSPLHF. DNA for the CDR3: TGTGCCAGCAGAGGGAGTAGCTCCTATAATTCACCCCTCCACTTT.

This clonotype appeared many times. DNA of the CDR3: TGTGCCAGCAGCCCCAGGGGATCCTCGAACACCGGGGAGCTGTTTTTT. Protein product: CASSPRGSSNTGELFF. This chain uses TRBV7-9 with TRBJ2-2; D is perhaps TRBD1 (6 bases). Germline V lookup: CDR1 SEHNR, CDR2 FQNEAQ (reference sequence). Trimming removed 5 bases from V and 0 bases from J, with 13 bases in between. There are 16 residues in the CDR3. Complete variable domain (other parts from reference TRBV7-9 and TRBJ2-2): DTGVSQNPRHKITKRGQNVTFRCDPISEHNRLYWYRQTLGQGPEFLTYFQNEAQLEKSRLLSDRFSAERPKGSFSTLEIQRTEQGDSAMYLCASSPRGSSNTGELFFGEGSRLTVL.

At least ten counts were recorded for this clonotype. The rearrangement uses TRBV20-1 and TRBJ2-1, with D possibly matching TRBD2 (5 bases). The CDR3 has 11 residues. Trimming took 7 bases from V and 10 from J, leaving 14 bases between them. The germline CDR1 and CDR2 sequences are DFQATT and SNEGSKA (reference sequence). CDR3 amino acids: CSVSWSGEQFF. The DNA of the CDR3 is TGCAGTGTAAGCTGGTCGGGGGAGCAGTTCTTC.

This clonotype occurred many times. This chain uses TRBV4-1 with TRBJ1-3; D not certain. The CDR3 sequence is 14 residues long. V was shortened by 0 bases and J by 5 bases, with 8 bases between the two germline ends. The germline CDR1 and CDR2 sequences are MGHRA and YSYEKL. The CDR3 DNA reads TGCGCCAGCAGCCAAGACCCCCAGCGAAACACCATATATTTT. Encoded protein: CASSQDPQRNTIYF.

The chain is built from TRBV18 and TRBJ2-2; possible D gene TRBD2, 6 bases. CDR1 and CDR2 (germline): KGHSH, LQKENI. The germline V and J ends were trimmed by 3 bases and 6 bases, with 11 bases remaining between them. This CDR3 is 14 amino acids long. The CDR3: CASSPLPGAGELFF. The CDR3 coding sequence is TGTGCCAGCTCACCCCTACCGGGGGCCGGGGAGCTGTTTTTT.

V is TRBV12-3 or TRBV12-4 and J is TRBJ1-1, with D tentatively TRBD1 (6 bases). V gave up 2 bases and J gave up 3 bases, with 16 bases separating them. This CDR3 region has 16 residues. The CDR3 coding sequence is TGTGCCAGCAGTTTAATGGGGGCCGCGTTTTACACTGAAGCTTTCTTT. This codes for CASSLMGAAFYTEAFF.

This clonotype was observed many times. The chain has TRBV6-2 or TRBV6-3 and TRBJ2-7, with unresolved D. The V end was cut by 4 bases, the J end by 3 bases, with 16 bases between. The CDR3 consists of 15 residues. CDR1 and CDR2 (germline): MNHEY, SVGEGT. The CDR3 protein is CASSSLNGGLYEQYV. The CDR3 nucleotides are TGTGCCAGCAGTTCTCTAAATGGCGGCCTCTACGAGCAGTACGTC.

This clonotype showed up just a few times. A much larger clonotype is one base distant, so this may be a read error. This chain joins TRBV28 and TRBJ2-7; D ambiguous. In germline, CDR1 is MDHEN, CDR2 SYDVKM. CDR3 length: 11 residues. Trimming removed 6 bases at V and 5 bases at J, with 8 bases between. The CDR3 protein is CASRYRDEQYF. The CDR3 DNA is TGTGCCAGCAGATACAGAGACGAGCAGTACTTC.

The table lists this clonotype with many counts. CDR3 sequence reads: CASRPDRVTGELFF. The CDR3 nucleotides are TGTGCCAGCAGACCTGACAGGGTTACCGGGGAGCTGTTTTTT. The chain couples TRBV6-5 to TRBJ2-2; the match to TRBD1 covers 7 bases. Germline values: CDR1 MNHEY, CDR2 SVGAGI. The CDR3 sequence is 14 residues long. Trimming at V came to 6 bases and at J to 5 bases, leaving 6 bases not matched to a gene.

This clonotype appeared many times. Here the CDR3 DNA reads TGTGCCAGCACCATCAGGGGGAGCAATCAGCCCCAGCATTTT. Its translation is CASTIRGSNQPQHF. The chain couples TRBV12-3 or TRBV12-4 to TRBJ1-5, with 7 positions matching TRBD1. The CDR3 has 14 residues. The junction had 4 bases not matched to a gene; V was cut back by 7 bases and J by 1 base.

This clonotype was found a few times. A clone one base away is much larger, so this may be a read error. The chain has TRBV3-1 and TRBJ2-1, with 9 positions matching TRBD1. This CDR3 is 12 amino acids long. Germline CDR1 LGHDT, CDR2 YNNKEL (reference sequence). DNA for the CDR3: TGTGCCAGCAGCAAAGACAGGGGGACGCAGTTCTTC. Its translation is CASSKDRGTQFF.

The sample holds many counts of this clonotype. The genes are TRBV4-3 and TRBJ1-1; TRBD1 matches at 10 bases. V shed 0 bases, J shed 3 bases, and the junction held 4 bases outside the gene matches. Germline lookup yields CDR1 LGHNA and CDR2 YSLEER. The CDR3 contains 16 residues. The DNA for the CDR3 is TGCGCCAGCAGCCAAGATGGGACAGGGGAAGACACTGAAGCTTTCTTT. It is translated as CASSQDGTGEDTEAFF.

This clonotype was counted many times. The CDR3 nucleotides read TGTGCCAGCAGTTTGGGTAGGGGGGCCTCAAACACCGGGGAGCTGTTTTTT. Protein: CASSLGRGASNTGELFF. This rearrangement joins TRBV6-2 or TRBV6-3 to TRBJ2-2, with D perhaps matching TRBD1 or TRBD2 (6 bases each). There are 17 residues in the CDR3. From germline, CDR1 is MNHEY and CDR2 SVGEGT. Trimming left V 4 bases short and J 2 bases short, with 17 bases between.

This clonotype was detected many times. V and J are TRBV7-2 and TRBJ2-5; possible D gene TRBD2, 6 bases. The CDR3 is made up of 14 amino acids. The V gene lost 4 bases and the J gene lost 9 bases, with 18 bases spanning the gap. Looked up from germline, CDR1 is SGHTA and CDR2 is FQGNSA. CDR3 nucleotides: TGTGCCAGCAGCTCAAAGGGGCTTGGCGGGGCCCAGTACTTC. Its translation: CASSSKGLGGAQYF.

As concerns this clonotype: A single base separates this from a much larger clone, so it may be a read error. The chain carries TRBV28 and TRBJ2-5, with D uncertain. CDR1 is MDHEN, CDR2 SYDVKM, per germline. The CDR3 has 13 residues. DNA for the CDR3: TGTGCCAGCACAAAAACGGTTCAAGAGACCCGGTACTTC. It translates to CASTKTVQETRYF.

CDR3 bases: TGTGCCAGCAGCCTAACACGGGGAACAGATACGCAGTATTTT. Translation gives CASSLTRGTDTQYF. This chain joins TRBV5-6 and TRBJ2-3; D is perhaps TRBD2 (5 bases). The CDR3 totals 14 residues. The V gene lost 4 bases and the J gene lost 3 bases, with 12 bases spanning the gap. The germline V gene has CDR1 SGHDT and CDR2 YYEEEE. Filled out from reference TRBV5-6 and TRBJ2-3, the complete variable domain reads DAGVTQSPTHLIKTRGQQVTLRCSPKSGHDTVSWYQQALGQGPQFIFQYYEEEERQRGNFPDRFSGHQFPNYSSELNVNALLLGDSALYLCASSLTRGTDTQYFGPGTRLTVL.

Many counts were recorded for this clonotype. The J gene is TRBJ2-7, the V gene TRBV5-1; D is unresolved. Germline CDR1 and CDR2: SGHRS and YFSETQ. V lost 0 bases, J lost 3 bases, and 7 bases lay in between. The CDR3 is 13 residues long. CDR3 in amino acids: CASSLELIYEQYF. Here the CDR3 DNA reads TGCGCCAGCAGCTTGGAACTTATCTACGAGCAGTACTTC. Together with reference TRBV5-1 and TRBJ2-7, the CDR3 gives the full variable domain: KAGVTQTPRYLIKTRGQQVTLSCSPISGHRSVSWYQQTPGQGLQFLFEYFSETQRNKGNFPGRFSGRQFSNSRSEMNVSTLELGDSALYLCASSLELIYEQYFGPGTRLTVT.

This clonotype was found many times. The chain employs TRBV15 and TRBJ1-1; TRBD1 is a possible D gene (5 bases). V was cut by 5 bases and J by 1 base, with 8 bases left in between. The CDR3 has 13 residues. Germline values: CDR1 LNHNV, CDR2 YYDKDF (reference sequence). Here the CDR3 DNA reads TGTGCCACCAGCGTCGACAGGAACACTGAAGCTTTCTTT. This translates into CATSVDRNTEAFF.

This clonotype has a count of ten or more. This sequence joins TRBV7-9 and TRBJ2-2; a weak D match, TRBD1 (6 bases). The CDR3 is 15 residues long. With 8 bases removed from V and 0 bases from J, the gap between germline ends came to 13 bases. Germline CDR1 is SEHNR and CDR2 is FQNEAQ (reference sequence). The CDR3 region has the DNA TGTGCCAGCGAACCGGGACAATCGAACACCGGGGAGCTGTTTTTT. It yields the protein CASEPGQSNTGELFF.

This clonotype appeared many times. The V and J genes are TRBV29-1 and TRBJ2-1; D remains unclear. Germline V gene data show CDR1 as SQVTM and CDR2 as ANQGSEA. Trimming stripped 6 bases from V and 5 bases from J, with 2 bases between. The CDR3 covers 9 residues. DNA of the CDR3: TGCAGCGTAGACAATGAGCAGTTCTTC. Its protein is CSVDNEQFF.

This clonotype was recorded a few times. This chain joins TRBV7-2 and TRBJ2-6; 9 positions agree with TRBD1. The junction had 5 bases not matched to a gene; V was cut back by 5 bases and J by 9 bases. CDR1 is SGHTA, CDR2 FQGNSA, per germline. The CDR3 consists of 14 residues. The CDR3 loop is CASSKGQGVNVLTF. The CDR3 DNA sequence: TGTGCCAGCAGCAAGGGACAGGGAGTCAACGTCCTGACTTTC.

This clonotype was seen only a few times. Being one base from a much bigger clone, this may be a read error. The chain carries TRBV5-8 and TRBJ2-7; TRBD1 aligns across 9 bases. CDR3 size: 15 residues. Germline assignment: CDR1 SGHTS and CDR2 YDEGEE. The V segment lost 4 bases and the J segment 7 bases; nucleotides outside the gene matches: 12. The CDR3 spells CASSQRTGEIKEQYF. The CDR3 DNA reads as TGTGCCAGCAGCCAGCGGACAGGGGAAATCAAAGAGCAGTACTTC.